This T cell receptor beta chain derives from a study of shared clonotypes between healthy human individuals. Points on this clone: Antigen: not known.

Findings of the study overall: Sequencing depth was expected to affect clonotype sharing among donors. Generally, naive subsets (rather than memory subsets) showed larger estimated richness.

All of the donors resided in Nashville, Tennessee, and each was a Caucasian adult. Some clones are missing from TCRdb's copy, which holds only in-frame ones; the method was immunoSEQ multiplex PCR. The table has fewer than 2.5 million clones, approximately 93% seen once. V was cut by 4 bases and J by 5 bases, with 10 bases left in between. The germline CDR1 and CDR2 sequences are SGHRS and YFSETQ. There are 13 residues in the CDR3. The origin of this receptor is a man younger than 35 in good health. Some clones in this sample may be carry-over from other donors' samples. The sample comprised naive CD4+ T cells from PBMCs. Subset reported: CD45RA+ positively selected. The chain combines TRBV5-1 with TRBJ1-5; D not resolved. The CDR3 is CASSPRGDQPQHF. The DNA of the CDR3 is TGCGCCAGCAGCCCACGAGGAGATCAGCCCCAGCATTTT.